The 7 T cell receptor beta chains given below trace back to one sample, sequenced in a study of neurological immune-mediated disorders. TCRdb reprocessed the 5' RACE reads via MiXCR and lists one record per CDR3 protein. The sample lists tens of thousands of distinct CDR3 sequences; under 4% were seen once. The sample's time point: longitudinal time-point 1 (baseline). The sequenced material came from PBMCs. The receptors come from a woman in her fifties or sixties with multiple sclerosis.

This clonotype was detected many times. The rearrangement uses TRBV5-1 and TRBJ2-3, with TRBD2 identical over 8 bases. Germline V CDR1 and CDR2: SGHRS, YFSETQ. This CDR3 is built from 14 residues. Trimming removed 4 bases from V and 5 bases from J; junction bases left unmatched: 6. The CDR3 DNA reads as TGCGCCAGCAGCACCGGGGGGGCGGTAGATACGCAGTATTTT. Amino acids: CASSTGGAVDTQYF.

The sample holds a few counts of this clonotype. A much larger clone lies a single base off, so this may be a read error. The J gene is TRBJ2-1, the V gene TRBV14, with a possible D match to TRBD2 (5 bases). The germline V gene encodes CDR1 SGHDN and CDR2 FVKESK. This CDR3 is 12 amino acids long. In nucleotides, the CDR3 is TGTGACAGCAATGAGGGATACAATGAGCAGTTCTTC. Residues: CDSNEGYNEQFF.

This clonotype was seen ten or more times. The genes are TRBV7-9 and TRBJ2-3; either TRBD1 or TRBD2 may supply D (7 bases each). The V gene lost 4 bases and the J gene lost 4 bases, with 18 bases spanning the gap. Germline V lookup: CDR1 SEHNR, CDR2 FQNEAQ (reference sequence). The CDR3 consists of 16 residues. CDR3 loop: CASSSSQGGAADTQYF. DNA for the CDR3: TGTGCCAGCAGCTCCAGCCAGGGGGGGGCCGCAGATACGCAGTATTTT.

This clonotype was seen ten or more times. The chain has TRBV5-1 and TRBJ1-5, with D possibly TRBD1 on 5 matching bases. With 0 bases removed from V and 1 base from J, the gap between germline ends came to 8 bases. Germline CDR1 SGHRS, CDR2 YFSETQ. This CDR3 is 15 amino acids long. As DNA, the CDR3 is TGCGCCAGCAGCTTGGCGCCAGGGAGCAATCAGCCCCAGCATTTT. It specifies CASSLAPGSNQPQHF.

CDR3 sequence reads: CASSQITRNEQFF. The CDR3 coding sequence is TGTGCCAGCAGCCAAATAACTAGGAATGAGCAGTTCTTC. This chain connects TRBV3-1 to TRBJ2-1; weak D call: TRBD2 (5 bases). V gave up 2 bases and J gave up 7 bases, with 9 bases separating them. This CDR3 is 13 amino acids long. CDR1 and CDR2 (germline): LGHDT, YNNKEL (reference sequence).

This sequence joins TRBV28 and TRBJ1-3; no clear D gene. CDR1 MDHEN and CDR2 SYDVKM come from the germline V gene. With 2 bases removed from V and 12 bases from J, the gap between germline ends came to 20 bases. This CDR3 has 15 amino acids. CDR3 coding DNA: TGTGCCAGCAGTTTAAGGTTGTCCTCTGGAAAAAACATATATTTT. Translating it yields CASSLRLSSGKNIYF.

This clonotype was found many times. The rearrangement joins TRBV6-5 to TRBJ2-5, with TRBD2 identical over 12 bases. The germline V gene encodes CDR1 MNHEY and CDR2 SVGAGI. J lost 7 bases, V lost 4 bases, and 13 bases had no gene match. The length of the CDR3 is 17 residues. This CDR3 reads CASSSDRTSGDWGTQYF. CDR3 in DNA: TGTGCCAGCAGTTCCGACCGGACTAGCGGGGATTGGGGGACCCAGTACTTC.